This T cell receptor beta chain was sequenced in a study of CD8 T cells in ankylosing spondylitis. Points from the study as a whole: One TCR beta motif, made up of 7 or 8 highly homologous variants, appeared characteristic of ankylosing spondylitis blood. From matched ankylosing spondylitis synovial fluid, disease-linked clones were reportedly recovered at significantly enriched levels.

Via MiXCR, TCRdb re-called the 5' RACE reads, giving one row per CDR3 protein. The data show roughly 700,000 distinct CDR3 sequences, around 19% seen once. CDR1 and CDR2 from the germline V gene are GTSNPN and SVGIG (reference sequence). The V gene lost 0 bases and the J gene lost 5 bases, with 5 bases spanning the gap. CDR3 length: 13 amino acids. This clonotype came up a few times. Its antigen is as yet unknown. The TCR comes from a male donor with ankylosing spondylitis. Sequenced sample: blood, either unsorted or a sorted T cell fraction (not recorded which). This chain joins TRBV30 and TRBJ1-6; D is undetermined. CDR3 sequence: CAWSVADNSPLHF. The CDR3 nucleotides read TGTGCCTGGAGTGTCGCGGATAATTCACCCCTCCACTTT.